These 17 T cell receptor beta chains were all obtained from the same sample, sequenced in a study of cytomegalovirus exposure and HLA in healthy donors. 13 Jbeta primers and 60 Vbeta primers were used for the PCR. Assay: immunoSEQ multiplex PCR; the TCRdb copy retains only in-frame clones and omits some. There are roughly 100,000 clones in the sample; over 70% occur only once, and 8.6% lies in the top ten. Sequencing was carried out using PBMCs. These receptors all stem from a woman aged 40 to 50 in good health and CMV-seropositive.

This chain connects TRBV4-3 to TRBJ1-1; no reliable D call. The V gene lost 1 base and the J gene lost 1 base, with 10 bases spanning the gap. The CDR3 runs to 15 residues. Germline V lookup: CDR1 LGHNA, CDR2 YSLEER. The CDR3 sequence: CASSQGRSGNTEAFF. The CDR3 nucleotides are TGCGCCAGCAGCCAAGGCAGATCGGGGAACACTGAAGCTTTCTTT.

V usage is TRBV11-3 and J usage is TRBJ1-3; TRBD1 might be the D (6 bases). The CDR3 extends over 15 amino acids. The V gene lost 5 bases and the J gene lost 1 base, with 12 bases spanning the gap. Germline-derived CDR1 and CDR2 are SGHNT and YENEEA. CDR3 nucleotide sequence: TGTGCCAGCAGCAACAGGGTATCTTCTGGAAACACCATATATTTT. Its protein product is CASSNRVSSGNTIYF.

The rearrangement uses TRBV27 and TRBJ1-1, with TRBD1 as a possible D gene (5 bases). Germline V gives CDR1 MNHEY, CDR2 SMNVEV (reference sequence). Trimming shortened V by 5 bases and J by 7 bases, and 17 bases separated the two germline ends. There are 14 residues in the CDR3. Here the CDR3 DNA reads TGTGCCAGCAGTCGTCCGGGACTTATAAGTGAAGCTTTCTTT. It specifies CASSRPGLISEAFF.

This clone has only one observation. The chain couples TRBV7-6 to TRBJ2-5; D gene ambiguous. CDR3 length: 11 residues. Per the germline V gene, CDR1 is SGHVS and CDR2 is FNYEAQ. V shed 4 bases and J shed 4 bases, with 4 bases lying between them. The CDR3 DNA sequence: TGTGCCAGCAGCTACAGAGAGACCCAGTACTTC. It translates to CASSYRETQYF.

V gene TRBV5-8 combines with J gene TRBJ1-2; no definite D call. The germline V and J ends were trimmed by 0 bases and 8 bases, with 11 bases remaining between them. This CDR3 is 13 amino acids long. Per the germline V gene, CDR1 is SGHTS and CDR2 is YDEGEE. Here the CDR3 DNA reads TGTGCCAGCAGCTTGGTGGGCCTCTTAGGCTACACCTTC. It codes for CASSLVGLLGYTF.

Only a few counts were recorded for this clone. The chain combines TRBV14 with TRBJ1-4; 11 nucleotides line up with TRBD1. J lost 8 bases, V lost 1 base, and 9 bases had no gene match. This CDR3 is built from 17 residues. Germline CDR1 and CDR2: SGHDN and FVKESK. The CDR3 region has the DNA TGTGCCAGCAGCCAAGCGGGTTATAGGACAGGGGGCGAAAAACTGTTTTTT. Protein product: CASSQAGYRTGGEKLFF.

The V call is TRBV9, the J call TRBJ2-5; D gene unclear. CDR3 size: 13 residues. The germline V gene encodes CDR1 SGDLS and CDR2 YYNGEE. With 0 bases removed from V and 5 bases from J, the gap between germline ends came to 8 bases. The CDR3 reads CASSVGRRETQYF. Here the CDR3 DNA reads TGTGCCAGCAGCGTAGGACGGCGGGAGACCCAGTACTTC.

The CDR3 nucleotides are TGCGCCAGCAGCCCACAGGGAAGCCCTGATGGCTACACCTTC. Its protein product is CASSPQGSPDGYTF. This chain links TRBV4-1 with TRBJ1-2; maybe TRBD1 (6 bases). Trimming left V 4 bases short and J 6 bases short, with 15 bases between. Germline V gives CDR1 MGHRA, CDR2 YSYEKL. The CDR3 has 14 amino acids.

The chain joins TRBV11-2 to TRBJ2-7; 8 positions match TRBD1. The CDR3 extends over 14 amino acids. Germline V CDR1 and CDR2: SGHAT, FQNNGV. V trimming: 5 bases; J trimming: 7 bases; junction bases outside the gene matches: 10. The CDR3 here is CASSQIRGLREQYF. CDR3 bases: TGTGCCAGCAGCCAGATCAGGGGGCTTCGGGAGCAGTACTTC.

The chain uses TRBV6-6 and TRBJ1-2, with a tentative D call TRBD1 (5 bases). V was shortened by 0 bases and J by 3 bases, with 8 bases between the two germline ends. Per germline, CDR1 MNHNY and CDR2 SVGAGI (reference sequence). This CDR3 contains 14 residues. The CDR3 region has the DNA TGTGCCAGCAGTTACTCGTCCAGGGACTATGGCTACACCTTC. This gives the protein CASSYSSRDYGYTF.

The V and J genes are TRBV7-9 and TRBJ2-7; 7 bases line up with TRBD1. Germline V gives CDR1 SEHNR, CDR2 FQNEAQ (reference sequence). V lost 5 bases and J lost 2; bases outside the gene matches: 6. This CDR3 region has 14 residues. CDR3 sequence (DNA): TGTGCCAGCAGCAAGGCGGACAGGCCCTACGAGCAGTACTTC. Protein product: CASSKADRPYEQYF.

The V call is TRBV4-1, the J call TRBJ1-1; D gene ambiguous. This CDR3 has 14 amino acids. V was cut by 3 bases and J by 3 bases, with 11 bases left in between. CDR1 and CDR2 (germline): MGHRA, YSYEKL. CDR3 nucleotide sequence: TGCGCCAGCAGCCATAACAGAGAGTACACTGAAGCTTTCTTT. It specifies CASSHNREYTEAFF.

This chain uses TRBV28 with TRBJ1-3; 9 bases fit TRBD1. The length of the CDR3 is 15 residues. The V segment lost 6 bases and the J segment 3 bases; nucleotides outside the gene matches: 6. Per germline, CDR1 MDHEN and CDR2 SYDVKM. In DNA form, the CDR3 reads TGTGCCAGCAGCCAACAGGGGGCTTTTGGAAACACCATATATTTT. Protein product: CASSQQGAFGNTIYF.

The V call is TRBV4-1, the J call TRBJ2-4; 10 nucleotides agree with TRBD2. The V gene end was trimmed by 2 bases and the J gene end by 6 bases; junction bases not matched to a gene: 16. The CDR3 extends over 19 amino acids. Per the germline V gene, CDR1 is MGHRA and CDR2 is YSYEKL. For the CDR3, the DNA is TGCGCCAGCAGCCAAAAGGGGGGTCGGGTAGCGGGGGGCCGAAACATTCAGTACTTC. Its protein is CASSQKGGRVAGGRNIQYF.

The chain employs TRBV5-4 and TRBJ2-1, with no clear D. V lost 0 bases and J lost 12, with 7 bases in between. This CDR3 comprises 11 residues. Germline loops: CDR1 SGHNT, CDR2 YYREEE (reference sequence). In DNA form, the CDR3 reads TGTGCCAGCAGCTTGGCCCAGGTGCAGTTCTTC. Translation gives CASSLAQVQFF.

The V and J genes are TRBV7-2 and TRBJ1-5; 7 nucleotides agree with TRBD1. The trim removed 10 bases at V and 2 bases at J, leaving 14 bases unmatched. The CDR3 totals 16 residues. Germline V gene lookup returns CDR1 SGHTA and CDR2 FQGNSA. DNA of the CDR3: TGTGCCACCAAGCCAGGGGGTCTTAGGGGCAATCAGCCCCAGCATTTT. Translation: CATKPGGLRGNQPQHF.

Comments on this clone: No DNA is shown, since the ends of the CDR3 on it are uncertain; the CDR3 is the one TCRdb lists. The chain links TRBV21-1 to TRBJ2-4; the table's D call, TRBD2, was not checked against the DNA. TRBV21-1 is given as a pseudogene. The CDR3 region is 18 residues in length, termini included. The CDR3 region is CASSKWWGRGTAKNIQYF.